These T cell receptor beta chains were read from a single sample in a study of Ad26.COV2.S vaccination and SARS-CoV-2 variants. Profiling relied on immunoSEQ multiplex PCR, and the TCRdb table lists in-frame clones only, not all of them. In the table there are hundreds of thousands of clones, approximately 86% of which are singletons. Specimen: peripheral blood, collected in a trial of Ad26.COV2.S vaccine versus placebo. Receptors originate from a person between 18 and 65 years old who received the Ad26.COV2.S COVID-19 vaccine or a placebo. CDR3s include the opening cysteine and the closing phenylalanine or tryptophan. Each record gives: clone size, J gene, V gene, D gene, CDR3 protein, CDR3 DNA. D genes are given only for firm matches. Size values are once, few and many counts, or a class for expanded clones, and some rows have none.

few | TRBJ2-7 | TRBV10-3 | . | CAIRPSEGPYEQYF | TGTGCCATCAGGCCCTCGGAGGGCCCCTACGAGCAGTACTTC
once | TRBJ1-5 | TRBV5-8 | . | CASSLGLRNQPQHF | TGTGCCAGCAGCTTGGGTTTACGAAATCAGCCCCAGCATTTT
. | TRBJ2-2 | TRBV5-1 | TRBD2 | CASSLGTSGNTGELFF | TGCGCCAGCAGCTTGGGGACTAGCGGGAACACCGGGGAGCTGTTTTTT
. | TRBJ1-1 | TRBV6-5 | . | CASSTGVRAFF | TGTGCCAGCAGCACCGGGGTCCGAGCTTTCTTT
. | TRBJ2-6 | TRBV4-1 | . | CASSLSPRQHSGANVLTF | TGCGCCAGCAGCCTCAGTCCGAGACAGCACTCTGGGGCCAACGTCCTGACTTTC
. | TRBJ1-1 | TRBV2 | TRBD1 | CASSGGPGGTEAFF | TGTGCCAGCAGTGGGGGCCCAGGGGGGACTGAAGCTTTCTTT
. | TRBJ2-7 | TRBV7-2 | . | CASSSGQRYEQYF | TGTGCCAGCAGCTCTGGACAGAGATACGAGCAGTACTTC
once | TRBJ2-5 | TRBV25-1 | . | CASSRRVRETQYF | TGTGCCAGCAGTCGCAGGGTTCGGGAGACCCAGTACTTC
. | TRBJ1-6 | TRBV10-3 | TRBD1 | CAISETGTGLGNSPLHF | TGTGCCATCAGTGAGACCGGGACAGGGCTAGGTAATTCACCCCTCCACTTT
once | TRBJ1-1 | TRBV7-9 | . | CASSFSGARTEAFF | TGTGCCAGCAGCTTCAGCGGGGCTCGAACTGAAGCTTTCTTT
once | TRBJ1-2 | TRBV3-1/TRBV3-2 | TRBD1 | CASSGFSGTGLHGYTF | TGTGCCAGCAGCGGGTTTTCCGGGACAGGGCTCCATGGCTACACCTTC
few | TRBJ1-2 | TRBV2 | . | CASRRTVTNYGYTF | TGTGCCAGCAGGAGGACAGTGACTAACTATGGCTACACCTTC
few | TRBJ2-1 | TRBV3-1/TRBV3-2 | TRBD2 | CASSQRLAGGYNEQFF | TGTGCCAGCAGCCAACGGCTAGCGGGGGGGTACAATGAGCAGTTCTTC
. | TRBJ2-3 | TRBV27 | . | CASSLRHRLEDTQYF | TGTGCCAGCAGTTTACGCCACCGACTAGAGGATACGCAGTATTTT
. | TRBJ2-2 | TRBV7-9 | TRBD2 | CASSFGGGLTNTGELFF | TGTGCCAGCAGCTTTGGTGGGGGACTAACGAACACCGGGGAGCTGTTTTTT
. | TRBJ2-7 | TRBV5-6 | TRBD2 | CASSSSGGANEQYF | TGTGCCAGCAGCTCAAGCGGGGGGGCCAACGAGCAGTACTTC
. | TRBJ2-5 | TRBV9 | TRBD2 | CASSVARGLAGGETQYF | TGTGCCAGCAGCGTAGCTAGGGGGCTAGCGGGAGGGGAGACCCAGTACTTC
. | TRBJ1-2 | TRBV7-9 | . | CASSRDNRAYGYTF | TGTGCCAGCAGCCGAGATAATCGGGCGTATGGCTACACCTTC
. | TRBJ2-7 | TRBV6-2/TRBV6-3 | . | CASSYSGQGTYEQYF | TGTGCCAGCAGTTACTCGGGGCAGGGGACCTACGAGCAGTACTTC
. | TRBJ2-6 | TRBV9 | TRBD1 | CASSDRDSSLSGANVLTF | TGTGCCAGCAGCGACCGGGACAGCTCATTATCTGGGGCCAACGTCCTGACTTTC
few | TRBJ1-1 | TRBV6-6 | . | CASSLSGGGLNTEAFF | TGTGCCAGCAGTCTATCGGGGGGAGGGTTGAACACTGAAGCTTTCTTT
. | TRBJ2-7 | TRBV28 | . | CASSLSGVGQNEQYF | TGTGCCAGCAGTTTATCTGGGGTTGGCCAGAACGAGCAGTACTTC
. | TRBJ2-7 | TRBV19 | TRBD2 | CASSITSGVWDEQYF | TGTGCCAGTAGTATTACGAGCGGGGTGTGGGACGAGCAGTACTTC
. | TRBJ1-6 | TRBV5-1 | . | CASSLNWQADSPLHF | TGCGCCAGCAGCTTGAATTGGCAGGCGGATTCACCCCTCCACTTT
once | TRBJ1-1 | TRBV9 | . | CASSSREGNTEAFF | TGTGCCAGCAGCTCCAGAGAGGGGAACACTGAAGCTTTCTTT
. | TRBJ1-1 | TRBV11-2 | . | CASSLTNTEAFF | TGTGCCAGCAGCTTAACAAACACTGAAGCTTTCTTT